This T cell receptor (beta chain) derives from a study of shared clonotypes between healthy human individuals (dated by TCRdb to the early 2020s). Regarding the complete study: The cohort comprised a couple of women and a few men aged 18 to 49 years. The study deeply sequenced blood TCR repertoires of about 5 healthy adults to estimate repertoire size and the extent of clonotype sharing between individuals. Libraries were prepared and TCR repertoires were sequenced by different laboratories using diverse techniques, in order to increase sequencing depth and limit assay-specific biases. Per donor, leukapheresis produced somewhere between about 0.9 and 9 billion PBMCs. On the study overall, not on this receptor specifically: Pairwise subsampling indicated that sequencing depth was expected to affect the degree of clonotype sharing among donors. The small number of donors limited the genetic and exposure-history diversity represented. Sampling was restricted to blood, and TCR repertoires in tissues likely differ from the TCR repertoires found in blood.

This clone was seen at least ten times. Its recognized antigen is unknown. No much larger clone is present one base from it, and per-base qualities are unavailable. The identical CDR3 is also encoded by other nucleotide sequences in the sample. V drops 0 bases and J drops 6 bases, leaving 13 bases in between. The germline V gene encodes CDR1 SGHNT and CDR2 YYREEE (reference sequence). The CDR3, from cysteine to phenylalanine, totals 14 residues. Only the CDR3 part of the read is kept: 42 bases, read in frame from the first base. Using the deep immunoSEQ assay, TCR CDR3 regions were amplified from genomic DNA by multiplex PCR. For each cell subset, the extracted genomic DNA was distributed evenly across all wells of several immunoSEQ 96-well plates, and each plate served as one replicate. For unsorted PBMC, roughly 330 ng genomic DNA, equal to about 29,000 T cell genomes, was loaded into each replicate PCR. Ten immunoSEQ deep assay plates were used to sequence unsorted PBMC genomic DNA. Purified libraries were quantified with a Qubit 3.0 fluorometer, sized on a Bioanalyzer 2100, and re-quantified with the KAPA Library Quantification kit. Every immunoSEQ 96-well plate was sequenced on a dedicated single-read 150-cycle Illumina NextSeq 550 flow cell. The original pipeline was this. Because the immunoSEQ output included only junctional sequences and no quality scores, the filtering could not be the same as the filtering used for full-length reads. Sequences were annotated with PyIR, a Python wrapper for IgBLAST v1.9, using IMGT germline references to assign V/J genes and CDR3. Reads were removed for weak V/J assignments (E-value above 1e-6), missing CDR3, stop codons, out-of-frame junctions, or ambiguous translated residues. V3J clonotypes were defined as sequences sharing the same inferred V gene, J gene, and CDR3 amino acid sequence. Percentage overlap between repertoires was computed as shared unique clonotypes divided by the size of the smaller repertoire. Repertoire richness was assessed with RTK rarefaction, the Chao1 estimator, and Recon v2.1 estimates of unobserved clonotypes. Imported from immuneACCESS, the table was reduced by TCRdb to in-frame sequences with V and J called. These copies leave out some clones; in studies compared against another copy, an unresolved V gene accounts for under half, and the cause of the remainder is not known. V and J calls and clone size are as listed in that table; D and trimming were resolved from the DNA. The sample records 450,000 to 500,000 clones, around four fifths of which are singletons. The ten largest clones take up about 11% of the sample.

The donors were healthy, HIV-negative adults who had no recently reported acute infections or vaccinations. Every donor was a Caucasian adult residing in Nashville, Tennessee, USA. For unsorted samples, around 85 million PBMCs were counted, and genomic DNA was extracted using the QIAamp DNA Blood Mini kit. Blood was collected by leukapheresis, and PBMCs were isolated by Ficoll-Histopaque density gradient centrifugation and then cryopreserved in liquid nitrogen vapor phase. The sequence derives from a woman between 40 and 50 years old in good health. Some clones in this sample may be carry-over from other donors' samples. Sequences were obtained from PBMCs. The chain is encoded by TRBV5-4 joined to TRBJ2-7, and the D gene may be TRBD1, 5 bases matching. The CDR3 here reads CASSLGAGLGEQYF. The sequenced DNA: TGTGCCAGCAGCTTGGGGGCAGGGTTGGGCGAGCAGTACTTC.